Below are 26 T cell receptor beta chains sequenced from a single sample in a study of blood T cell repertoires in COVID-19. Sequencing was performed with immunoSEQ multiplex PCR; in TCRdb, only in-frame clones are kept and a portion is missing. This sample has a few hundred thousand clones; around 90% occur once, and the top ten carry approximately 6.8%. Sequencing input: peripheral blood. All receptors derive from a woman in her seventies with active or convalescent COVID-19.

The chain carries TRBV5-1 and TRBJ2-4, with D perhaps matching TRBD2 (5 bases). Trimming removed 4 bases at V and 7 bases at J, with 18 bases between. CDR1 is SGHRS and CDR2 is YFSETQ in the germline V gene. This CDR3 contains 15 residues. For the CDR3, the DNA is TGCGCCAGCAGCCCGCCGAGCGGTTATGGGAACATTCAGTACTTC. Its translation: CASSPPSGYGNIQYF.

About this clone: Other DNA variants within this sample encode the same CDR3. V gene TRBV7-2 combines with J gene TRBJ2-3, with 7 bases lining up with TRBD1. Germline-derived CDR1 and CDR2 are SGHTA and FQGNSA. The CDR3 is made up of 14 amino acids. V was pared by 5 bases and J by 3 bases, with 5 bases of the junction left unmatched. DNA of the CDR3: TGTGCCAGCAGCCTGGACAGGAGAACAGATACGCAGTATTTT. Protein: CASSLDRRTDTQYF.

The V gene is TRBV6-2 or TRBV6-3, the J gene TRBJ1-1; D possibly corresponds to TRBD1 (5 bases). CDR3 length equals 14 residues. V lost 5 bases, J lost 1 base, and 11 bases lay in between. Looked up from germline, CDR1 is MNHEY and CDR2 is SVGEGT. The CDR3 loop is CASSPRVQNTEAFF. The CDR3, as DNA: TGTGCCAGCAGTCCCAGGGTTCAGAACACTGAAGCTTTCTTT.

The genes are TRBV9 and TRBJ2-7; D not resolved. V lost 0 bases to trimming and J lost 2 bases, with 15 bases between them. This CDR3 comprises 16 residues. The germline V gene encodes CDR1 SGDLS and CDR2 YYNGEE. CDR3 coding DNA: TGTGCCAGCAGCGTAGGAGGCGTCGCCCAGACCTACGAGCAGTACTTC. It is translated as CASSVGGVAQTYEQYF.

This chain uses TRBV12-3 or TRBV12-4 with TRBJ1-5, with D possibly being TRBD1 (6 bases). The CDR3 is made up of 13 amino acids. Between the trimmed V and J ends, which lost 5 bases and 6 bases, there was a span of 11 bases. CDR3 DNA: TGTGCCAGCAGTCAACAGACAGGTCAGCCCCAGCATTTT. This gives the protein CASSQQTGQPQHF.

The genes are TRBV4-1 and TRBJ2-5; D might be TRBD1 (6 bases). The CDR3 is made up of 16 amino acids. V lost 4 bases and J lost 6, with 21 bases in between. Germline-derived CDR1 and CDR2 are MGHRA and YSYEKL. CDR3 sequence: CASSPPDNRAHQTQYF. In DNA form, the CDR3 reads TGCGCCAGCAGCCCCCCGGACAACAGGGCTCACCAGACCCAGTACTTC.

The chain joins TRBV4-1 to TRBJ1-4; TRBD1 might be the D (5 bases). Germline CDR1 is MGHRA and CDR2 is YSYEKL. This CDR3 has 18 residues. With 5 bases removed from V and 12 bases from J, the gap between germline ends came to 31 bases. The CDR3 DNA follows: TGCGCCAGCAGCTCACAGAAATCAGGGAATCTTCCGATGGTGGAACTGTTTTTT. Its translation: CASSSQKSGNLPMVELFF.

The CDR3: CASSQESGSRDTQYF. CDR3 DNA: TGTGCCAGCAGCCAAGAAAGCGGGAGTAGGGATACGCAGTATTTT. V usage is TRBV4-2 and J usage is TRBJ2-3; TRBD2 agrees at 8 bases. Germline V CDR1 and CDR2: LGHNA, YNFKEQ. With V trimmed by 0 bases and J by 6 bases, 5 bases remained unmatched. This CDR3 comprises 15 residues.

This clone was seen a few times. This chain uses TRBV12-3 or TRBV12-4 with TRBJ1-2; D is uncertain. The CDR3 length is 13 residues. The ends were cut back, 4 bases at V and 8 bases at J, with 14 bases in the middle. The CDR3 DNA reads TGTGCCAGCAGTTCATACGGGGAGCGCGGCTACACCTTC. It codes for CASSSYGERGYTF.

The chain uses TRBV10-3 and TRBJ2-7; TRBD2 is a possible D gene (7 bases). Between the trimmed V and J ends, which lost 4 bases and 0 bases, there was a span of 13 bases. Germline V gene lookup returns CDR1 ENHRY and CDR2 SYGVKD. This CDR3 spans 15 amino acids. CDR3 sequence reads: CAISGGGGSSYEQYF. For the CDR3, the DNA is TGTGCCATCAGTGGAGGGGGGGGAAGCTCCTACGAGCAGTACTTC.

This clone has a single count. This chain uses TRBV11-2 with TRBJ1-2, with D possibly TRBD1 on 5 matching bases. Trimming stripped 6 bases from V and 2 bases from J, with 16 bases between. The CDR3 is made up of 15 amino acids. In germline, CDR1 is SGHAT, CDR2 FQNNGV. The CDR3 sequence is CASSSPIRGNYGYTF. DNA of the CDR3: TGTGCCAGCAGTTCACCTATCCGGGGGAACTATGGCTACACCTTC.

The chain couples TRBV7-2 to TRBJ1-3; 7 bases fit TRBD1. The CDR3 runs to 16 residues. Per the germline V gene, CDR1 is SGHTA and CDR2 is FQGNSA. The V segment lost 5 bases and the J segment 4 bases; nucleotides outside the gene matches: 11. CDR3 DNA sequence: TGTGCCAGCAGCACACGACAGGGATCGGCCGGAAACACCATATATTTT. Amino acid sequence: CASSTRQGSAGNTIYF.

The CDR3 nucleotides are TGCGCCAGCAGTAAGACTGTAGGGGAGCTGTTTTTT. Its translation is CASSKTVGELFF. The chain joins TRBV5-1 to TRBJ2-2; D is uncertain. The CDR3 covers 12 residues. Deletions cut 5 bases from V and 8 bases from J, with 10 bases between. Germline V gene sequence: CDR1 SGHRS, CDR2 YFSETQ.

The sample holds a few counts of this clone. The V and J genes are TRBV29-1 and TRBJ1-4, with D possibly matching TRBD1 (5 bases). CDR3 size: 13 residues. V shed 3 bases and J shed 6 bases, with 11 bases lying between them. CDR1 SQVTM and CDR2 ANQGSEA come from the germline V gene. CDR3 DNA sequence: TGCAGCGTTGAGAAGGGAGGGGATGAAAAACTGTTTTTT. Translation gives CSVEKGGDEKLFF.

This clone has a single count. The chain combines TRBV5-1 with TRBJ2-1; a weak D match, TRBD1 (6 bases). This CDR3 comprises 14 residues. Trimming pared 6 bases from V and 9 bases from J, leaving 19 bases between. The germline V gene has CDR1 SGHRS and CDR2 YFSETQ. DNA of the CDR3: TGCGCCAGCAAAGTTCTTTGGGGGCACGGTGAGCAGTTCTTC. Translation gives CASKVLWGHGEQFF.

V and J are TRBV3-1 (or the pseudogene TRBV3-2) and TRBJ1-6; maybe TRBD1 (6 bases). The V end was cut by 2 bases, the J end by 7 bases, with 15 bases between. Germline V gene sequence: CDR1 LGHDT, CDR2 YNNKEL (reference sequence). This CDR3 region has 16 residues. Here the CDR3 DNA reads TGTGCCAGCAGCCAAACAGGGTCAGTGAACAATTCACCCCTCCACTTT. Protein product: CASSQTGSVNNSPLHF.

This clone has a single count. This sequence joins TRBV6-2 or TRBV6-3 and TRBJ1-2; D not resolved. The CDR3 has 12 amino acids. CDR1 is MNHEY and CDR2 is SVGEGT in the germline V gene. Trimming stripped 4 bases from V and 2 bases from J, with 5 bases between. CDR3 sequence: CASSLENYGYTF. DNA for the CDR3: TGTGCCAGCAGTTTGGAGAACTATGGCTACACCTTC.

The chain is built from TRBV6-1 and TRBJ1-6; D uncertain. V gave up 0 bases and J gave up 0 bases, with 9 bases separating them. In germline, CDR1 is MNHNS, CDR2 SASEGT. The CDR3 runs 17 residues. CDR3 region: CASSEAPGSSYNSPLHF. The CDR3, as DNA: TGTGCCAGCAGTGAAGCGCCGGGGAGCTCCTATAATTCACCCCTCCACTTT.

The chain employs TRBV3-1 (or the pseudogene TRBV3-2) and TRBJ2-7, with 8 bases identical to TRBD1. Germline V gene lookup returns CDR1 LGHDT and CDR2 YNNKEL (reference sequence). With V trimmed by 5 bases and J by 2 bases, 20 bases remained unmatched. This CDR3 is built from 19 residues. The CDR3 reads CASSLGFTRDRGGAYEQYF. The CDR3 DNA follows: TGTGCCAGCAGCTTGGGCTTCACCCGAGACAGGGGAGGAGCCTACGAGCAGTACTTC.

The chain links TRBV5-1 to TRBJ1-2; 7 positions agree with TRBD1. Germline assignment: CDR1 SGHRS and CDR2 YFSETQ. The CDR3 has 12 residues. The J segment lost 10 bases and the V segment lost 6 bases, leaving 9 bases of the junction unmatched. The CDR3 coding sequence is TGCGCCAGCACCCTGAACAGGGGAGACTACACCTTC. Encoded protein: CASTLNRGDYTF.

In regard to this clone: This CDR3 is also generated by other DNA sequences in the sample. DNA of the CDR3: TGTGCCAGCTCACCCAGTGCAACTAATGAAAAACTGTTTTTT. Translation: CASSPSATNEKLFF. This chain links TRBV18 with TRBJ1-4; the D is unclear. Germline CDR1 is KGHSH and CDR2 is LQKENI. V gave up 3 bases and J gave up 0 bases, with 5 bases separating them. The CDR3 loop spans 14 amino acids.

The V gene is TRBV11-2, the J gene TRBJ1-2; D is unclear. The CDR3 totals 15 residues. CDR1 and CDR2 (germline): SGHAT, FQNNGV. Trimming cost V 7 bases and J 4 bases, with 19 bases left between them. The CDR3 loop is CASTPHERARYGYTF. CDR3 sequence (DNA): TGTGCCAGCACCCCTCACGAAAGAGCCCGCTATGGCTACACCTTC.

The rearrangement uses TRBV4-3 and TRBJ2-3; D remains unclear. Between the trimmed V and J ends, which lost 2 bases and 5 bases, there was a span of 11 bases. The CDR3 extends over 14 amino acids. Looked up from germline, CDR1 is LGHNA and CDR2 is YSLEER. The CDR3 region is CASSQSIPQDTQYF. CDR3 in DNA: TGCGCCAGCAGCCAATCAATCCCCCAAGATACGCAGTATTTT.

The chain couples TRBV5-1 to TRBJ2-1; 7 bases are shared with TRBD2. The CDR3 is made up of 15 amino acids. Germline CDR1 and CDR2: SGHRS and YFSETQ. Trimming at V came to 2 bases and at J to 5 bases, leaving 7 bases not matched to a gene. CDR3 nucleotide sequence: TGCGCCAGCAGCTTTGAAGCGGGGCAACACAATGAGCAGTTCTTC. It yields the protein CASSFEAGQHNEQFF.

This clone was recorded once. The chain has TRBV4-3 and TRBJ2-7, with 11 positions matching TRBD1. CDR3 length: 16 residues. V shed 0 bases, J shed 4 bases, and the junction held 5 bases outside the gene matches. Germline CDR1 reads LGHNA; CDR2 reads YSLEER. The CDR3: CASSQEVGQGAYEQYF. The CDR3 DNA reads as TGCGCCAGCAGCCAAGAGGTCGGACAGGGGGCTTACGAGCAGTACTTC.

The V call is TRBV18, the J call TRBJ1-4, with 7 positions matching TRBD1. Germline V gene sequence: CDR1 KGHSH, CDR2 LQKENI. With 6 bases clipped from V and 7 bases from J, the junction kept 8 bases outside the gene matches. This CDR3 has 14 residues. CDR3 in amino acids: CASSQGTASEKLFF. For the CDR3, the DNA is TGTGCCAGCTCTCAAGGGACAGCGAGTGAAAAACTGTTTTTT. Full variable domain (outside the CDR3, taken from reference TRBV18 and TRBJ1-4): NAGVMQNPRHLVRRRGQEARLRCSPMKGHSHVYWYRQLPEEGLKFMVYLQKENIIDESGMPKERFSAEFPKEGPSILRIQQVVRGDSAAYFCASSQGTASEKLFFGSGTQLSVL.